This T cell receptor beta chain came from a study of T cells in Graves' hyperthyroidism and ophthalmopathy. CDR3 length: 15 residues. Germline-derived CDR1 and CDR2 are SGHTA and FQGTGA. The ends lost 5 bases at V and 6 bases at J; junction bases unmatched: 13. This clonotype was observed at least ten times. Regions amplified from RNA transcripts were the TCR beta CDR3 regions. The HTBI primer set was used in a first-round RT-PCR of the TCR CDR3. TCRdb reanalysed the multiplex PCR reads using MiXCR and keeps one entry per CDR3 protein. The sample holds around 390,000 distinct CDR3 sequences, approximately 15% seen once. Any patient presenting with uncontrolled infection, other autoimmune disease, pregnancy or lactation was left out. This sample holds PBMCs from less than 13 ml fresh peripheral blood.

V is TRBV7-3 and J is TRBJ2-7, with 7 bases identical to TRBD1. This TCR came from a woman aged 25-40 years with Graves' ophthalmopathy. Sequenced: blood. CDR3 region: CASSPSPGTVSEQYF. Written as DNA, the CDR3 is TGTGCCAGCAGCCCAAGTCCCGGGACAGTTTCCGAGCAGTACTTC.